Included here is one TCR beta chain sequence, with context. Its antigen is not known. The data derive from a study of PD-1 blockade in classical Hodgkin lymphoma. General study results and limits: Complete responders entered with baseline diversity on par with newly diagnosed patients, the results showed. Significantly greater TCR diversity emerged by C4D1 in CD4+ cells but not CD8+ cells. A reduction in baseline TCR diversity was reportedly seen in newly diagnosed patients relative to healthy donors.

Germline V gene data show CDR1 as SEHNR and CDR2 as FQNEAQ (reference sequence). This CDR3 comprises 15 residues. Trimming left V 2 bases short and J 0 bases short, with 8 bases between. Time point specified: cycle 4 day 1 (C4D1), after more than five weeks of nivolumab. No patient escaped relapse after autologous stem cell transplantation, and brentuximab vedotin exposure varied. Some clones are missing from TCRdb's copy, which holds only in-frame ones; the method was immunoSEQ multiplex PCR. The table has roughly 50,000 clones, around 91% seen once. This sequence was found in a human donor with classical Hodgkin lymphoma. The chain carries TRBV7-9 and TRBJ2-1; D possibly corresponds to TRBD2 (5 bases). Sequenced here: peripheral blood mononuclear cells (PBMCs), sampled before the fourth cycle of nivolumab. In nucleotides, the CDR3 is TGTGCCAGCAGCTTAATGCGGGCCTCCTACAATGAGCAGTTCTTC. Protein: CASSLMRASYNEQFF.